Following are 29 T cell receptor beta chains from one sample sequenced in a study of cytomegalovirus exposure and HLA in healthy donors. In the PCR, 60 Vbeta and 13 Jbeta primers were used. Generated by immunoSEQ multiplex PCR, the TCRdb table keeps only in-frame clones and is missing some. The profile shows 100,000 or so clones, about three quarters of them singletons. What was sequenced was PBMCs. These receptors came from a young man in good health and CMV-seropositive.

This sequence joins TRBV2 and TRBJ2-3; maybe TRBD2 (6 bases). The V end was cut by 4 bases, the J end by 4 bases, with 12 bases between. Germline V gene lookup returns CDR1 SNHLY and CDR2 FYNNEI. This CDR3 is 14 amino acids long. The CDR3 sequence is CASSVAAGSDTQYF. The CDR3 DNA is TGTGCCAGCAGTGTAGCGGCGGGGTCAGATACGCAGTATTTT.

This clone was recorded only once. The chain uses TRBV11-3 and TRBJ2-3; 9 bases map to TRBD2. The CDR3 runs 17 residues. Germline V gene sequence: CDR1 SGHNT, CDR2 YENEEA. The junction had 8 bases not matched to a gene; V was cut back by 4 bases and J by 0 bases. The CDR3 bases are TGTGCCAGCAGCTCCCGGGGTAGCGGGGGTAGCACAGATACGCAGTATTTT. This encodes CASSSRGSGGSTDTQYF.

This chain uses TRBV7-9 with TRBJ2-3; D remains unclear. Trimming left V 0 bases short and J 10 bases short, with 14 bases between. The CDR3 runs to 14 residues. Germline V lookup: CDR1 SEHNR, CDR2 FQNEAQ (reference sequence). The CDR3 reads CASSLAAYPIAQYF. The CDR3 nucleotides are TGTGCCAGCAGCTTAGCTGCCTACCCTATAGCGCAGTATTTT.

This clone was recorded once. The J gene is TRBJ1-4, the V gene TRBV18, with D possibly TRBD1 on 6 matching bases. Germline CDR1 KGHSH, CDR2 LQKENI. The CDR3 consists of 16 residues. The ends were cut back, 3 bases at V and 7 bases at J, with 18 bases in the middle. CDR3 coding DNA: TGTGCCAGCTCACCCACCCCCGGCAGGGGCGGTGAAAAACTGTTTTTT. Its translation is CASSPTPGRGGEKLFF.

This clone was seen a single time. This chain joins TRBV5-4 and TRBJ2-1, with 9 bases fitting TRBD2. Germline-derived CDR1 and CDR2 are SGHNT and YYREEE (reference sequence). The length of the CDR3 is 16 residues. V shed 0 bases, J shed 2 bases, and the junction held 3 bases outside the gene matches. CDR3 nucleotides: TGTGCCAGCAGCTTGGATAGCGGGGGCCCCTACAATGAGCAGTTCTTC. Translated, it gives CASSLDSGGPYNEQFF.

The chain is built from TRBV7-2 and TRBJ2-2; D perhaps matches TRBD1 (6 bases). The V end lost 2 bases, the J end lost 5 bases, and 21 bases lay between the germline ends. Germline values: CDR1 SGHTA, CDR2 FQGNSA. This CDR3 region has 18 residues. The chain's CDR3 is CASSLLVSGAPGTGELFF. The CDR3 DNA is TGTGCCAGCAGCTTATTAGTGTCAGGGGCGCCGGGAACCGGGGAGCTGTTTTTT.

CDR3 loop: CASSLAASGGTDTQYF. Written as DNA, the CDR3 is TGTGCCAGCAGCTTAGCTGCTAGCGGGGGAACAGATACGCAGTATTTT. The V gene is TRBV7-2, the J gene TRBJ2-3; 10 bases match TRBD2. Germline V gene sequence: CDR1 SGHTA, CDR2 FQGNSA. Germline trimming cut 0 bases from V and 3 bases from J; bases unmatched to any gene: 3. The CDR3 has 16 amino acids.

The CDR3 DNA reads as TGTGCCAGCACTAGACAGGGCTTGAATGGCTACACCTTC. Amino acid sequence: CASTRQGLNGYTF. The chain employs TRBV2 and TRBJ1-2, with 7 bases fitting TRBD1. Germline-derived CDR1 and CDR2 are SNHLY and FYNNEI. Trimming took 7 bases from V and 6 from J; bases not matched to a gene: 8. The CDR3 extends over 13 amino acids.

CDR3 coding DNA: TGTGCCAGCAGTGAAGAGGGAGGCTTCGCCTACGAGCAGTACGTC. Amino acid sequence: CASSEEGGFAYEQYV. V gene TRBV6-1 combines with J gene TRBJ2-7; D might be TRBD2 (6 bases). Between the trimmed V and J ends, which lost 1 base and 2 bases, there was a span of 12 bases. The CDR3 runs 15 residues. The germline V gene has CDR1 MNHNS and CDR2 SASEGT.

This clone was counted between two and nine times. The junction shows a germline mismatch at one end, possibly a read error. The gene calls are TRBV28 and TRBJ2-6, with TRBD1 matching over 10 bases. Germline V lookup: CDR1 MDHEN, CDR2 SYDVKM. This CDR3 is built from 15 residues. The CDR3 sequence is CASSRTGTGDNVLTF. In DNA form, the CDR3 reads TGTGCCAGCAGTCGGACCGGGACAGGGGACAACGTCCTGACTTTC.

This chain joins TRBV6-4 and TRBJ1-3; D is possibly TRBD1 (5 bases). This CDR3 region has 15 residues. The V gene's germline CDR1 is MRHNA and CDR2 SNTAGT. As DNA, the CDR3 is TGTGCTCCCGGGGGGGAGCCGATCTCTGGAAACACCATATATTTT. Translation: CAPGGEPISGNTIYF.

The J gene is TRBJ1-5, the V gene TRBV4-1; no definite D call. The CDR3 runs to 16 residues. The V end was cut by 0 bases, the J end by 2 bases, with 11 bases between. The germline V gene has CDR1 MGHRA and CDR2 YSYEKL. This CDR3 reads CASSQDSGQGNQPQHF. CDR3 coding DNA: TGCGCCAGCAGCCAAGATAGTGGTCAGGGCAATCAGCCCCAGCATTTT.

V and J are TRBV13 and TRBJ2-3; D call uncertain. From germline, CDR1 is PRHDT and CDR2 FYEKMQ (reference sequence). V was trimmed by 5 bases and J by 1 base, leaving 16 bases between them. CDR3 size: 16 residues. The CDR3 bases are TGTGCCAGCAGCCGGAGTTCGACGCCCGGCACAGATACGCAGTATTTT. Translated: CASSRSSTPGTDTQYF. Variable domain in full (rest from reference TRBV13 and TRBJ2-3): AAGVIQSPRHLIKEKRETATLKCYPIPRHDTVYWYQQGPGQDPQFLISFYEKMQSDKGSIPDRFSAQQFSDYHSELNMSSLELGDSALYFCASSRSSTPGTDTQYFGPGTRLTVL.

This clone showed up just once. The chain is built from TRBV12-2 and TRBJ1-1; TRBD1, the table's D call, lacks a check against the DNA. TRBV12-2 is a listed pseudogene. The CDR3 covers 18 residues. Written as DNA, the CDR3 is TGTGCAAGTCGCTTAAGCCCCTTAGACAGGGGCCGTAACACTGAAGCTTTCTTT. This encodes CASRLSPLDRGRNTEAFF.

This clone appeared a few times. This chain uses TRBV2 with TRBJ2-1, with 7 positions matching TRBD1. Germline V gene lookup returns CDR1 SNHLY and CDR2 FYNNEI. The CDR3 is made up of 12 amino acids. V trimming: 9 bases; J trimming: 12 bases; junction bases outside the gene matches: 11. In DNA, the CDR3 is TGTGCCAGGGATTACCGGGACAGAAGGCAGTTCTTC. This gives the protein CARDYRDRRQFF. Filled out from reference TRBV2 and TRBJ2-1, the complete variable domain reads EPEVTQTPSHQVTQMGQEVILRCVPISNHLYFYWYRQILGQKVEFLVSFYNNEISEKSEIFDDQFSVERPDGSNFTLKIRSTKLEDSAMYFCARDYRDRRQFFGPGTRLTVL.

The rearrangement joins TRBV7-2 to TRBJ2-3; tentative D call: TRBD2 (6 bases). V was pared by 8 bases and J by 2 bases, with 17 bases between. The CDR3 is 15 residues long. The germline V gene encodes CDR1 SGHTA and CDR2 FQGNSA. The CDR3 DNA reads TGTGCCAGCTCGAAAGGCGGGGCGGTCACAGATACGCAGTATTTT. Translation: CASSKGGAVTDTQYF.

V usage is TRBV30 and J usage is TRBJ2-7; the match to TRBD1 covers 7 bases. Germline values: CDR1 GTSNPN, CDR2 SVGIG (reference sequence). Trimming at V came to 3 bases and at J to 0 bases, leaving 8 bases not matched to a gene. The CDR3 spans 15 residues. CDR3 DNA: TGTGCCTGGAGAATGGGACAGCAGAGCTCCTACGAGCAGTACTTC. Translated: CAWRMGQQSSYEQYF.

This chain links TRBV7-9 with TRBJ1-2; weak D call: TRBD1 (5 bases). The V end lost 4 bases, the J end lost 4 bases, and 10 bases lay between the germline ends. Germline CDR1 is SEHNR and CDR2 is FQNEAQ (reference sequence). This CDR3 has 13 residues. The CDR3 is CASSSQGSYGYTF. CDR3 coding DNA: TGTGCCAGCAGCTCCCAGGGTTCCTATGGCTACACCTTC.

CDR3 DNA: TGTGCCAGCAGCGAGCCCAACACTGAAGCTTTCTTT. This gives the protein CASSEPNTEAFF. J is TRBJ1-1 and V is TRBV21-1. TRBV21-1 corresponds to a pseudogene. This CDR3 is 12 amino acids long.

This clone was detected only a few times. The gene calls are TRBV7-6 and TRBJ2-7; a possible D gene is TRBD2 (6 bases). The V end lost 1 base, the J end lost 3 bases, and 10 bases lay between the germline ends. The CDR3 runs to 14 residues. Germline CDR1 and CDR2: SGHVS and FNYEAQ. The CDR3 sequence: CASSLDGGYYEQYF. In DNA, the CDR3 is TGTGCCAGCAGCTTAGACGGGGGATACTACGAGCAGTACTTC.

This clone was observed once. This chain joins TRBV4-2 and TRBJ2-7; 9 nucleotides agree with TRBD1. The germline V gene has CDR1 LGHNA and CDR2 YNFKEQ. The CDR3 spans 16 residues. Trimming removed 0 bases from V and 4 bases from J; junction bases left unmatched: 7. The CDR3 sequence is CASSQDPGTGNYEQYF. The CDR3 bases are TGTGCCAGCAGCCAAGACCCGGGGACAGGGAATTACGAGCAGTACTTC.

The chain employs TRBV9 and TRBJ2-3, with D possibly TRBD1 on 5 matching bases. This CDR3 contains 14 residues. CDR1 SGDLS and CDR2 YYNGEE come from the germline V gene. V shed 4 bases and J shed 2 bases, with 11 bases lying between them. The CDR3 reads CASSQPGNTDTQYF. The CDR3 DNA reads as TGTGCCAGCAGCCAACCAGGGAACACAGATACGCAGTATTTT.

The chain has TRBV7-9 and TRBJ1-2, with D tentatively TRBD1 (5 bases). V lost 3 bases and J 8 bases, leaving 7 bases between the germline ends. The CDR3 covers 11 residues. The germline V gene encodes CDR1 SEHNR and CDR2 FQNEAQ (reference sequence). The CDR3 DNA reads TGTGCCAGCAGCTTCGGGGGAGGCTACACCTTC. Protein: CASSFGGGYTF.

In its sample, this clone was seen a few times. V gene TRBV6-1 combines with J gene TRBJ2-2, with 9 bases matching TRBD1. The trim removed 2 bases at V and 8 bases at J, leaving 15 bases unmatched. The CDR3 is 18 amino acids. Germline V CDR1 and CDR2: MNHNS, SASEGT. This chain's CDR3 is CASSERSPGTGSRGELFF. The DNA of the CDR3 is TGTGCCAGCAGTGAAAGAAGCCCCGGGACAGGGTCGAGAGGGGAGCTGTTTTTT.

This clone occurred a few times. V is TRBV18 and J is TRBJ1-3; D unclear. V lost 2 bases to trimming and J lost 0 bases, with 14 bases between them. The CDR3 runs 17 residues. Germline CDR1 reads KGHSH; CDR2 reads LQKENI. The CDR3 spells CASSPFYQTSSGNTIYF. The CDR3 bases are TGTGCCAGCTCACCATTCTACCAAACGAGCTCTGGAAACACCATATATTTT.

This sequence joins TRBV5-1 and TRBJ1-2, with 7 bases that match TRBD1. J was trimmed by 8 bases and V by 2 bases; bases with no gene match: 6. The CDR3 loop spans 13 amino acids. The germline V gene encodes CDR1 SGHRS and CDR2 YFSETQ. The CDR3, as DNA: TGCGCCAGCAGCTTAGAGACAGGGTCGGGCTACACCTTC. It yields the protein CASSLETGSGYTF.

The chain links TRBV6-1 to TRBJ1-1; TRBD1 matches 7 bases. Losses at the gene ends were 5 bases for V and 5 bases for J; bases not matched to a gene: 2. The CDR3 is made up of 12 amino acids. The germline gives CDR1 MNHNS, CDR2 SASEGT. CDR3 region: CASSQQGTEAFF. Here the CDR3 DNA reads TGTGCCAGCAGTCAACAGGGGACTGAAGCTTTCTTT.

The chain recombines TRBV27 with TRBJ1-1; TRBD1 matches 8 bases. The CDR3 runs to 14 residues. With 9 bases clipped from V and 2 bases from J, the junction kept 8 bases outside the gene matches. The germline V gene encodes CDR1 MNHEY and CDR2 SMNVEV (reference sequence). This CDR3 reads CASRFGQGNTEAFF. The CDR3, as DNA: TGTGCCAGTCGATTTGGACAGGGAAACACTGAAGCTTTCTTT.

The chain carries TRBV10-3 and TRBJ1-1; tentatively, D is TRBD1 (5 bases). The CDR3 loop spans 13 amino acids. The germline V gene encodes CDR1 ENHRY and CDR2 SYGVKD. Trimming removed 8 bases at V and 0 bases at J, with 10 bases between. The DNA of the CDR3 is TGTGCCATCGGTCCGACAGTGAACACTGAAGCTTTCTTT. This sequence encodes CAIGPTVNTEAFF.